The 28 T cell receptor beta chains given below trace back to one sample, sequenced in a study of cytomegalovirus exposure and HLA in healthy donors (dated by TCRdb to between 2016 and 2019). The library was prepared using the immunoSEQ multiplex PCR assay. TCRdb stores this immuneACCESS table with in-frame sequences only. Part of the clones is absent; in the studies checked, under half of the shortfall reflects unresolved V genes, and no reason is known for the rest. The sample data list around 170,000 clones, and 88% of these were observed just once. The ten largest clones represent approximately 3% of the sample. Sequenced input: PBMCs. Receptors were obtained from a man younger than 35 in good health and CMV-seronegative.

The chain's CDR3 is CASSVRFGTGHDNEQFF. The CDR3 nucleotides read TGTGCCAGCAGCGTACGTTTCGGGACAGGGCACGACAATGAGCAGTTCTTC. V is TRBV9 and J is TRBJ2-1, with 9 bases matching TRBD1. Germline CDR1 and CDR2: SGDLS and YYNGEE. V was pared by 1 base and J by 5 bases, with 10 bases of the junction left unmatched. This CDR3 is 17 amino acids long.

This clone was observed a handful of times. The chain carries TRBV5-1 and TRBJ2-2; 7 bases map to TRBD1. CDR1 is SGHRS and CDR2 is YFSETQ in the germline V gene. Losses at the gene ends were 2 bases for V and 7 bases for J; bases not matched to a gene: 2. This CDR3 contains 13 residues. In nucleotides, the CDR3 is TGCGCCAGCAGCTTCCGACAGGGCGGGGAGCTGTTTTTT. The encoded protein is CASSFRQGGELFF.

This clone appeared once. The chain joins TRBV5-4 to TRBJ1-5; D gene ambiguous. Germline lookup yields CDR1 SGHNT and CDR2 YYREEE (reference sequence). The CDR3 has 15 residues. Trimming removed 0 bases at V and 4 bases at J, with 11 bases between. The CDR3 DNA follows: TGTGCCAGCAGCTTGGCCGGGAGTGGAAATCAGCCCCAGCATTTT. Encoded protein: CASSLAGSGNQPQHF. Variable domain in full (rest from reference TRBV5-4 and TRBJ1-5): ETGVTQSPTHLIKTRGQQVTLRCSSQSGHNTVSWYQQALGQGPQFIFQYYREEENGRGNFPPRFSGLQFPNYSSELNVNALELDDSALYLCASSLAGSGNQPQHFGDGTRLSIL.

The CDR3 sequence: CASSSIQGRNTEAFF. CDR3 DNA: TGTGCCAGCAGCTCCATCCAGGGGAGGAACACTGAAGCTTTCTTT. V usage is TRBV11-2 and J usage is TRBJ1-1; TRBD1 might be the D (6 bases). Deletions cut 4 bases from V and 1 base from J, with 13 bases between. The CDR3 contains 15 residues. Germline V gives CDR1 SGHAT, CDR2 FQNNGV.

The chain combines TRBV7-2 with TRBJ2-3; D gene uncertain. V lost 1 base, J lost 4 bases, and 18 bases lay in between. CDR3 length: 17 amino acids. Germline CDR1 and CDR2: SGHTA and FQGNSA. DNA for the CDR3: TGTGCCAGCAGCTTAGACGATCGCCCGTTAGTCCCAGATACGCAGTATTTT. This encodes CASSLDDRPLVPDTQYF.

The CDR3 is CASSSGHLNEQFF. The CDR3 nucleotides read TGTGCCAGCAGCTCGGGACATCTCAATGAGCAGTTCTTC. The chain employs TRBV7-9 and TRBJ2-1; a weak D match, TRBD1 (6 bases). V gave up 4 bases and J gave up 6 bases, with 10 bases separating them. Germline assignment: CDR1 SEHNR and CDR2 FQNEAQ (reference sequence). This CDR3 is built from 13 residues.

This clone has a handful of counts. The chain employs TRBV7-9 and TRBJ2-1; D is unresolved. The V gene's germline CDR1 is SEHNR and CDR2 FQNEAQ (reference sequence). There are 13 residues in the CDR3. V shed 1 base and J shed 7 bases, with 8 bases lying between them. CDR3: CASSLGQVNEQFF. The CDR3 DNA is TGTGCCAGCAGCTTAGGGCAGGTGAATGAGCAGTTCTTC.

This clone has only one observation. The rearrangement uses TRBV5-6 and TRBJ1-5; 9 bases line up with TRBD1. Germline V gene data show CDR1 as SGHDT and CDR2 as YYEEEE. This CDR3 has 18 residues. V dropped 0 bases and J dropped 6; count of bases not matched to a gene: 13. CDR3 sequence (DNA): TGTGCCAGCAGCTTGGGGGCGCTAGGGACAGGGAAAGGTCAGCCCCAGCATTTT. Amino acids: CASSLGALGTGKGQPQHF. The variable domain in full, with the rest retrieved from reference TRBV5-6 and TRBJ1-5, is DAGVTQSPTHLIKTRGQQVTLRCSPKSGHDTVSWYQQALGQGPQFIFQYYEEEERQRGNFPDRFSGHQFPNYSSELNVNALLLGDSALYLCASSLGALGTGKGQPQHFGDGTRLSIL.

The genes are TRBV6-1 and TRBJ1-2; D possibly corresponds to TRBD1 (5 bases). Trimming took 5 bases from V and 4 from J, leaving 11 bases between them. CDR1 and CDR2 from the germline V gene are MNHNS and SASEGT. The CDR3 runs 13 residues. CDR3 in amino acids: CASSPETAYGYTF. CDR3 DNA: TGTGCCAGCAGTCCCGAGACAGCCTATGGCTACACCTTC.

The gene calls are TRBV28 and TRBJ2-7; 7 nucleotides align to TRBD2. The CDR3 is made up of 13 amino acids. Per the germline V gene, CDR1 is MDHEN and CDR2 is SYDVKM. V was pared by 3 bases and J by 7 bases, with 6 bases of the junction left unmatched. The CDR3 loop reads CASSLVDGREQYF. CDR3 coding DNA: TGTGCCAGCAGTTTGGTCGACGGGAGGGAGCAGTACTTC.

The chain has TRBV5-1 and TRBJ1-4; D may be TRBD1 (5 bases). V was shortened by 4 bases and J by 5 bases, with 12 bases between the two germline ends. The CDR3 totals 14 residues. Germline lookup yields CDR1 SGHRS and CDR2 YFSETQ. The CDR3 sequence: CASSGSGENEKLFF. The CDR3 DNA reads TGCGCCAGCAGCGGATCGGGGGAAAATGAAAAACTGTTTTTT. Full variable domain (remainder filled in from reference TRBV5-1 and TRBJ1-4): KAGVTQTPRYLIKTRGQQVTLSCSPISGHRSVSWYQQTPGQGLQFLFEYFSETQRNKGNFPGRFSGRQFSNSRSEMNVSTLELGDSALYLCASSGSGENEKLFFGSGTQLSVL.

The J gene is TRBJ2-7, the V gene TRBV7-9, with 8 bases aligning to TRBD1. Germline loops: CDR1 SEHNR, CDR2 FQNEAQ (reference sequence). The CDR3 sequence is 16 residues long. The V and J ends lost 5 bases and 0 bases, in that order; junction bases with no gene match: 9. The CDR3: CASSPKTGASSYEQYF. CDR3 sequence (DNA): TGTGCCAGCAGCCCTAAGACAGGGGCCAGCTCCTACGAGCAGTACTTC.

This chain links TRBV7-9 with TRBJ1-1; D ambiguous. CDR1 is SEHNR, CDR2 FQNEAQ, per germline (reference sequence). V lost 3 bases to trimming and J lost 1 base, with 12 bases between them. CDR3 length: 15 residues. The CDR3: CASSFGPGSNTEAFF. The DNA of the CDR3 is TGTGCCAGCAGCTTTGGTCCGGGGTCGAACACTGAAGCTTTCTTT.

The chain couples TRBV28 to TRBJ1-2; TRBD1 might be the D (5 bases). Germline CDR1 reads MDHEN; CDR2 reads SYDVKM. The length of the CDR3 is 13 residues. Trimming stripped 8 bases from V and 3 bases from J, with 13 bases between. CDR3 loop: CASLDRGYYGYTF. The CDR3, as DNA: TGTGCCAGCCTCGACAGAGGATACTATGGCTACACCTTC.

This chain connects TRBV19 to TRBJ1-5, with D possibly being TRBD1 (6 bases). The CDR3 is made up of 15 amino acids. Trimming stripped 6 bases from V and 4 bases from J, with 16 bases between. Germline V gene data show CDR1 as LNHDA and CDR2 as SQIVND (reference sequence). CDR3 sequence reads: CASRPGGGGNQPQHF. The DNA for the CDR3 is TGTGCCAGTAGACCTGGAGGGGGGGGGAATCAGCCCCAGCATTTT.

The chain has TRBV13 and TRBJ2-7; D is possibly TRBD1 (5 bases). CDR3 length equals 13 residues. V gave up 4 bases and J gave up 2 bases, with 9 bases separating them. Germline V gene lookup returns CDR1 PRHDT and CDR2 FYEKMQ (reference sequence). The CDR3 DNA reads as TGTGCCAGCAGCTATGACAGAGCCTACGAGCAGTACTTC. Protein product: CASSYDRAYEQYF.

The rearrangement uses TRBV27 and TRBJ1-1, with 7 positions matching TRBD1. This CDR3 spans 17 amino acids. With 6 bases clipped from V and 0 bases from J, the junction kept 13 bases outside the gene matches. Germline CDR1 reads MNHEY; CDR2 reads SMNVEV (reference sequence). The CDR3 nucleotides read TGTGCCAGCAGCCCGATTCCCGGGACAGATTTGAACACTGAAGCTTTCTTT. Its translation: CASSPIPGTDLNTEAFF.

This chain connects TRBV5-1 to TRBJ2-6; possible D gene TRBD1, 5 bases. Trimming took 5 bases from V and 1 from J, leaving 7 bases between them. The CDR3 is 14 residues long. The V gene's germline CDR1 is SGHRS and CDR2 YFSETQ. The CDR3 here is CASSDRSGANVLTF. DNA for the CDR3: TGCGCCAGCAGTGACAGATCTGGGGCCAACGTCCTGACTTTC.

The chain links TRBV6-5 to TRBJ2-3; D is unresolved. V gave up 0 bases and J gave up 2 bases, with 9 bases separating them. The germline V gene has CDR1 MNHEY and CDR2 SVGAGI. CDR3 length equals 15 residues. The CDR3 DNA sequence: TGTGCCAGCAGTTACTCGAGTATGCCCACAGATACGCAGTATTTT. Protein product: CASSYSSMPTDTQYF.

The genes are TRBV7-2 and TRBJ1-4; possible D gene TRBD1, 5 bases. Trimming stripped 1 base from V and 3 bases from J, with 18 bases between. Germline V gene lookup returns CDR1 SGHTA and CDR2 FQGNSA. This CDR3 has 18 amino acids. CDR3 amino acids: CASSLGGTGGSANEKLFF. The CDR3 DNA sequence: TGTGCCAGCAGCTTAGGAGGGACGGGGGGTAGTGCTAATGAAAAACTGTTTTTT.

This rearrangement joins TRBV6-1 to TRBJ1-2; D is uncertain. The V and J ends lost 8 bases and 7 bases respectively, with 17 bases between them. The CDR3 is 13 amino acids. Germline CDR1 MNHNS, CDR2 SASEGT. The CDR3 sequence is CASSGQAGLGYTF. In DNA form, the CDR3 reads TGTGCCAGCTCTGGCCAGGCCGGACTTGGCTACACCTTC.

This clone was picked up one time. This chain connects TRBV28 to TRBJ1-2; 7 bases align to TRBD1. Germline CDR1 reads MDHEN; CDR2 reads SYDVKM. V was clipped by 6 bases and J by 8 bases; unmatched bases: 9. CDR3 length equals 13 residues. This chain's CDR3 is CASSYRQGSGYTF. DNA of the CDR3: TGTGCCAGCAGCTACAGACAGGGAAGCGGCTACACCTTC.

V gene TRBV27 combines with J gene TRBJ1-3, with a tentative D call TRBD1 (5 bases). Germline-derived CDR1 and CDR2 are MNHEY and SMNVEV (reference sequence). The length of the CDR3 is 15 residues. The ends were cut back, 5 bases at V and 0 bases at J, with 11 bases in the middle. The CDR3 DNA reads TGTGCCAGCAGTCCTTCGACAGCCTCTGGAAACACCATATATTTT. Translating it yields CASSPSTASGNTIYF.

This chain connects TRBV5-1 to TRBJ2-1; 9 bases map to TRBD2. Germline CDR1 reads SGHRS; CDR2 reads YFSETQ. CDR3 length equals 16 residues. V lost 6 bases, J lost 8 bases, and 15 bases stayed unmatched. The CDR3 DNA is TGCGCCAGCAACCCCATCCGGCGGGAGGGGTCGGATGAGCAGTTCTTC. Encoded protein: CASNPIRREGSDEQFF.

This chain connects TRBV29-1 to TRBJ2-4; D is possibly TRBD2 (7 bases). The CDR3 is 14 residues long. Trimming shortened V by 6 bases and J by 4 bases, and 16 bases separated the two germline ends. Germline CDR1 SQVTM, CDR2 ANQGSEA. CDR3 sequence reads: CSVVQGGTKNIQYF. The CDR3 DNA reads TGCAGCGTAGTACAGGGAGGGACGAAAAACATTCAGTACTTC.

This chain links TRBV6-5 with TRBJ2-2; possible D gene TRBD2, 7 bases. There are 15 residues in the CDR3. V was cut by 7 bases and J by 5 bases, with 17 bases left in between. The germline CDR1 and CDR2 sequences are MNHEY and SVGAGI. The CDR3 bases are TGTGCCAGCACCTACGAGGGGGGGACAACCGGGGAGCTGTTTTTT. Its translation: CASTYEGGTTGELFF.

The chain has TRBV15 and TRBJ2-5; the match to TRBD1 covers 7 bases. CDR3 length: 15 residues. Germline CDR1 reads LNHNV; CDR2 reads YYDKDF (reference sequence). Trimming took 1 base from V and 1 from J; bases not matched to a gene: 3. CDR3 nucleotide sequence: TGTGCCACCAGCAGAGCCGGGGACAGCCAAGAGACCCAGTACTTC. Translating gives CATSRAGDSQETQYF.

The V call is TRBV4-1, the J call TRBJ2-7, with 8 bases aligning to TRBD1. This CDR3 has 14 residues. J lost 10 bases, V lost 0 bases, and 8 bases had no gene match. CDR1 and CDR2 from the germline V gene are MGHRA and YSYEKL. CDR3 sequence: CASSQEGGQGSQYF. CDR3 sequence (DNA): TGCGCCAGCAGCCAAGAGGGCGGACAGGGTAGTCAGTACTTC.